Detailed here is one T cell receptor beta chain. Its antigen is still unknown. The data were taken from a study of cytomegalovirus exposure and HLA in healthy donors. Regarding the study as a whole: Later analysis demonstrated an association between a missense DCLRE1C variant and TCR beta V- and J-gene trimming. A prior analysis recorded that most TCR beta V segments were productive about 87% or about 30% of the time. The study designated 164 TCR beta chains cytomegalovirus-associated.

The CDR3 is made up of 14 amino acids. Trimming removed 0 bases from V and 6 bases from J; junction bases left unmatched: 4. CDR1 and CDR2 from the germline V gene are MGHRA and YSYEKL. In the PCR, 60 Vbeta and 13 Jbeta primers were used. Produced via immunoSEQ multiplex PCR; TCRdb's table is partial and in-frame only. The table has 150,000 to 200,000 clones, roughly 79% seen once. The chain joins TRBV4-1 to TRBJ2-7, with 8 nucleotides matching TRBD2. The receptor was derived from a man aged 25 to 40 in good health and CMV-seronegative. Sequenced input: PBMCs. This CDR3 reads CASSQDAGGREQYF. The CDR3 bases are TGCGCCAGCAGCCAAGATGCGGGGGGACGCGAGCAGTACTTC.